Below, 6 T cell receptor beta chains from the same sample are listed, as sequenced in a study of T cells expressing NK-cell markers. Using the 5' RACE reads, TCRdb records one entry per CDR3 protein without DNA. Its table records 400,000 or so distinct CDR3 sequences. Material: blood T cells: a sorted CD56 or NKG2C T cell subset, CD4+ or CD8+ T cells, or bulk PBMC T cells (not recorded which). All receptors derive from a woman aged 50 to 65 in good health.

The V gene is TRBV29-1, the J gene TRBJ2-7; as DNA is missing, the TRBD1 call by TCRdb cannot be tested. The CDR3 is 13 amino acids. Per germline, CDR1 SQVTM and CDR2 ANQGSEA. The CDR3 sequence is CSVQRQGTYEQYF.

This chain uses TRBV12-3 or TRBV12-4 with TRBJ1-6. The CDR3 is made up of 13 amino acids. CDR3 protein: CASSPRSVSPLHF.

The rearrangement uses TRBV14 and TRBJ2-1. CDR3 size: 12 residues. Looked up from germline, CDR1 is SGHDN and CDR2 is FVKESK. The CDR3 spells CASSQVTNEQFF.

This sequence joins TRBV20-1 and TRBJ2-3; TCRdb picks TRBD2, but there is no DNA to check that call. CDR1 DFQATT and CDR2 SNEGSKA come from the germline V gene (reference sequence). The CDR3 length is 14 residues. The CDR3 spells CSARAGTSFMGGYF.

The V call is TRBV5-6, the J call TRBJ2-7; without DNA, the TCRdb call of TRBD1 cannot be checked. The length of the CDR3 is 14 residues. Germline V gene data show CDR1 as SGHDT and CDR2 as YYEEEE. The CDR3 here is CASSPPTDSSQQYF.

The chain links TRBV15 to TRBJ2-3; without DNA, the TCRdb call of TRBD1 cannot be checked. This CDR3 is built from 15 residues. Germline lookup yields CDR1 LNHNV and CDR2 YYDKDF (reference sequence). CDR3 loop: CATSRDPGGDDTQYF. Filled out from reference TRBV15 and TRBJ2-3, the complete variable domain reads DAMVIQNPRYQVTQFGKPVTLSCSQTLNHNVMYWYQQKSSQAPKLLFHYYDKDFNNEADTPDNFQSRRPNTSFCFLDIRSPGLGDTAMYLCATSRDPGGDDTQYFGPGTRLTVL.